This TCR beta chain was sequenced for a study of OX40 agonist ivuxolimab in advanced cancers. In terms of the full investigation: Ivuxolimab was an agonistic, fully human IgG2 monoclonal antibody directed against OX40 (CD134), a costimulatory receptor. Intravenous ivuxolimab was administered to patients every 2 weeks at six dose levels: 0.01, 0.1, 0.3, 1.5, 3 and 10 mg/kg. Of the 50 to 55 patients in dose escalation, about 20 had hepatocellular carcinoma, some 15 had melanoma, 9 had renal cell carcinoma and 9 had head and neck cancer. In the dose-escalation cohort, about four fifths of patients were male, and the mean age was approximately 60 years with a range of roughly 23 to 90. Patients were allowed to have had prior anti-PD-1, anti-PD-L1 or anti-CTLA-4 therapy, and approximately 40% of the dose-escalation patients had previously received checkpoint inhibitors. Three dose-escalation patients achieved partial responses, one with hepatocellular carcinoma and two with cutaneous melanoma. Peripheral TCRbeta sequencing aimed to test whether ivuxolimab altered TCR sequence diversity and caused clonal T-cell expansion. The paper covers the monotherapy dose-escalation part of the phase I ivuxolimab trial, which included N ≈ 54 patients.

General findings and caveats noted by the study authors: Clonal expansion of both CD4+ and CD8+ blood T cells was observed from baseline to week 6 at doses 0.1 to 3.0 mg/kg. On average, CD8+ T cells showed more expanded clones than CD4+ T cells after ivuxolimab. The antigen specificity of the peripheral T cells that underwent clonal expansion was not determined. Low levels of normalized T-cell clonal expansion were also seen in some patients who did not respond. In the 0.1-3.0 mg/kg groups, partial responders were among the patients with the lowest normalized peripheral clonal expansion, particularly in CD8+ T cells.

To sequence the TCRbeta CDR3 region, genomic DNA was isolated from the sorted cells. The immunoSEQ Assay was used for sequencing of TCRbeta CDR3 regions. Drawn from immuneACCESS, this table holds only the in-frame rearrangements with V and J called that TCRdb kept. Clones are partly lost; checked studies trace under half to an unresolved V gene and leave the rest unexplained. The sample profile shows about 100,000 clones; roughly 90% of them were found once. Around 0.58% of the sample goes to the ten largest clones. In the case of this clone: Its cognate antigen has yet to be identified. Base qualities were left out, and no much larger clone turns up one base away.

The trial excluded patients who had a history of autoimmune disease or were on systemic immunosuppression. Peripheral blood for TCR sequencing was drawn from every dose cohort at baseline, at cycle 4 day 1 and at cycle 7 day 1. The samples were drawn from a first-in-human, open-label, multicenter phase I dose-escalation trial of ivuxolimab. The trial enrolled adults with locally advanced or metastatic head and neck squamous cell, hepatocellular, melanoma or renal cell carcinoma. Before TCR sequencing, CD4+ T cells and CD8+ T cells were sorted from peripheral blood as separate populations. V and J are truncated by 0 bases and 2 bases respectively, leaving an intervening sequence of 12 bases. The CDR3 covers 16 residues, taking in both the cysteine and the phenylalanine. Only the CDR3 DNA is retained, 48 bases long and in frame from the first base. CDR1 and CDR2 are read off the germline V gene as SGHRS and YFSETQ.

The sample consisted of CD4+ or CD8+ T cells sorted from blood, taken in a trial of the OX40 agonist ivuxolimab. This clonotype originated in an adult with an advanced solid tumor such as melanoma, head and neck, liver or kidney cancer. The sequence is built from TRBV5-1 and TRBJ1-3; the D segment could be TRBD1, given 5 matching bases. The DNA sequence is as follows: TGCGCCAGCAGCTTGGTCGGGCGGGGGACTGGAAACACCATATATTTT. It encodes CASSLVGRGTGNTIYF.